The present T cell receptor (beta chain) was sequenced within a study of T-cell memory formation after mild COVID-19. Study results and limitations: Some SARS-CoV-2-responding clones were already detected in memory before infection. Later expanders leaned toward CD4+, whereas clones contracting from day 15 to 85 were balanced CD4/CD8. Among contracting clones, CD4+ were mainly CM/EM and CD8+ enriched in EMRA.

The J segment lost 8 bases and the V segment lost 4 bases, leaving 16 bases of the junction unmatched. The CDR3 is 16 residues long. The V gene's germline CDR1 is SGHTS and CDR2 YDEGEE. TCRdb recomputed calls from the 5' RACE reads with MiXCR, one row per CDR3 protein. Counted here are roughly 450,000 distinct CDR3 sequences, approximately 18% occurring once; the ten biggest clones make up approximately 13%. A remark on this clonotype: Its target is not known.

The gene calls are TRBV5-8 and TRBJ1-1, with 8 nucleotides matching TRBD1. Source material: PBMCs or a T cell subset sorted from them (not recorded which). The source is an adult woman who had mild COVID-19 (a few samples of this study predate the infection). Cell type and time point are not known. The CDR3 region is CASSPKVAGGVQEAFF. In nucleotides, the CDR3 is TGTGCCAGCAGCCCGAAGGTAGCAGGGGGCGTTCAGGAAGCTTTCTTT.